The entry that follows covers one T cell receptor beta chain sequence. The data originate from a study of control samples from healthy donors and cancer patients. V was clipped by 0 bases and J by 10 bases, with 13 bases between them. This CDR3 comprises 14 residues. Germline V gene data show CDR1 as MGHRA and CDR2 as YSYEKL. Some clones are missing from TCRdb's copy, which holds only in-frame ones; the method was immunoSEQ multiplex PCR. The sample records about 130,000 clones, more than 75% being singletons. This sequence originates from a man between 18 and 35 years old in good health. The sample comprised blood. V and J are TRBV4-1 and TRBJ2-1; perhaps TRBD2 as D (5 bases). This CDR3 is CASSQDSIEGEQFF. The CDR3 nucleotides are TGCGCCAGCAGCCAAGATTCGATAGAGGGCGAGCAGTTCTTC.